Below, 17 T cell receptor beta chains from the same sample are listed, as sequenced in a study of immune evolution from preneoplasia to lung adenocarcinoma. Data came from immunoSEQ multiplex PCR; TCRdb stores just in-frame clones and leaves some out. This repertoire shows more than 25,000 clones, 74% found once; its top ten account for around 5%. Sequenced sample: FFPE invasive lung adenocarcinoma tissue. These receptors were taken from a person aged 55 to 75 with invasive lung adenocarcinoma. Some clones in this sample may be carry-over from other donors' samples.

This rearrangement joins TRBV7-2 to TRBJ1-2; no clear D gene. Germline assignment: CDR1 SGHTA and CDR2 FQGNSA. Trimming removed 5 bases from V and 5 bases from J, with 21 bases in between. This CDR3 comprises 16 residues. CDR3 sequence (DNA): TGTGCCAGCAGCCCTACGGGGTCCTTTAAGAAGTATGGCTACACCTTC. Protein: CASSPTGSFKKYGYTF.

This sequence joins TRBV2 and TRBJ1-4; no clear D gene. The V and J ends lost 8 bases and 7 bases respectively, with 14 bases between them. There are 13 residues in the CDR3. CDR1 and CDR2 from the germline V gene are SNHLY and FYNNEI. The CDR3 here is CASYLSLVEKLFF. The CDR3 DNA sequence: TGTGCCAGCTATCTATCGCTGGTTGAAAAACTGTTTTTT.

This clone counts as medium-sized. The rearrangement joins TRBV28 to TRBJ1-4; D possibly corresponds to TRBD1 (6 bases). This CDR3 contains 15 residues. V lost 1 base and J lost 7, with 13 bases in between. Germline loops: CDR1 MDHEN, CDR2 SYDVKM. This chain's CDR3 is CASSLSYRQAEKLFF. The CDR3 nucleotides read TGTGCCAGCAGTTTATCGTATAGACAGGCTGAAAAACTGTTTTTT.

As to this clone: Other DNA sequences in this sample translate to the same CDR3. V is TRBV9 and J is TRBJ2-1; tentatively, D is TRBD2 (6 bases). Trimming took off 0 bases at V and 1 base at J, with 8 bases between the two ends. CDR3 length equals 15 residues. The V gene's germline CDR1 is SGDLS and CDR2 YYNGEE. CDR3 in DNA: TGTGCCAGCAGCGTAGGAGGAGGGTCCTACAATGAGCAGTTCTTC. This codes for CASSVGGGSYNEQFF. Using reference TRBV9 and TRBJ2-1 for the parts outside the CDR3, the full variable domain is DSGVTQTPKHLITATGQRVTLRCSPRSGDLSVYWYQQSLDQGLQFLIQYYNGEERAKGNILERFSAQQFPDLHSELNLSSLELGDSALYFCASSVGGGSYNEQFFGPGTRLTVL.

The chain's CDR3 is CASPSGPAGEQYF. CDR3 in DNA: TGTGCCAGCCCCTCGGGACCCGCGGGCGAGCAGTACTTC. The genes are TRBV28 and TRBJ2-7; D possibly uses TRBD1 or TRBD2 (5 bases each). The V end lost 8 bases, the J end lost 6 bases, and 17 bases lay between the germline ends. Germline values: CDR1 MDHEN, CDR2 SYDVKM. The CDR3 loop spans 13 amino acids. The complete variable domain, with remaining parts taken from reference TRBV28 and TRBJ2-7, reads DVKVTQSSRYLVKRTGEKVFLECVQDMDHENMFWYRQDPGLGLRLIYFSYDVKMKEKGDIPEGYSVSREKKERFSLILESASTNQTSMYLCASPSGPAGEQYFGPGTRLTVT.

This CDR3 is CASSLWGKGANVLTF. The CDR3 coding sequence is TGTGCCAGCAGCTTGTGGGGGAAGGGTGCCAACGTCCTGACTTTC. The V and J genes are TRBV5-8 and TRBJ2-6; D tentatively reads TRBD1 or TRBD2 (5 bases each). The CDR3 is made up of 15 amino acids. The germline gives CDR1 SGHTS, CDR2 YDEGEE. V was cut by 1 base and J by 7 bases, with 12 bases left in between.

V is TRBV5-4 and J is TRBJ2-5, with D possibly TRBD2 on 6 matching bases. Germline lookup yields CDR1 SGHNT and CDR2 YYREEE (reference sequence). Trimming cost V 6 bases and J 4 bases, with 16 bases left between them. This CDR3 spans 14 amino acids. The CDR3 sequence is CASTTPEGRETQYF. In nucleotides, the CDR3 is TGTGCCAGCACCACTCCGGAGGGACGAGAGACCCAGTACTTC.

This clone was seen more than once but under ten times. V gene TRBV21-1 combines with J gene TRBJ1-1. TRBV21-1 is a known pseudogene. The CDR3 extends over 17 amino acids. The CDR3 region is CASRGPGKKRLNTEAFF. The DNA of the CDR3 is TGTGCCAGCAGAGGGCCTGGAAAAAAACGCTTGAACACTGAAGCTTTCTTT.

V usage is TRBV9 and J usage is TRBJ2-1; 8 bases map to TRBD2. The J segment lost 5 bases and the V segment lost 0 bases, leaving 4 bases of the junction unmatched. The V gene's germline CDR1 is SGDLS and CDR2 YYNGEE. There are 15 residues in the CDR3. The CDR3 loop reads CASSVEVGGDNEQFF. CDR3 DNA: TGTGCCAGCAGCGTAGAGGTCGGGGGGGACAATGAGCAGTTCTTC. Filled out from reference TRBV9 and TRBJ2-1, the complete variable domain reads DSGVTQTPKHLITATGQRVTLRCSPRSGDLSVYWYQQSLDQGLQFLIQYYNGEERAKGNILERFSAQQFPDLHSELNLSSLELGDSALYFCASSVEVGGDNEQFFGPGTRLTVL.

V gene TRBV30 combines with J gene TRBJ1-2, with D perhaps matching TRBD1 (6 bases). The CDR3 is 14 residues long. V shed 0 bases and J shed 4 bases, with 12 bases lying between them. The V gene's germline CDR1 is GTSNPN and CDR2 SVGIG (reference sequence). This chain's CDR3 is CAWSVGGRGYGYTF. CDR3 sequence (DNA): TGTGCCTGGAGTGTAGGGGGGCGCGGCTATGGCTACACCTTC.

V and J are TRBV7-2 and TRBJ2-3; 9 nucleotides line up with TRBD1. CDR3 size: 15 residues. V was clipped by 5 bases and J by 9 bases; unmatched bases: 12. Germline V gene lookup returns CDR1 SGHTA and CDR2 FQGNSA. The CDR3 loop is CASSRQGGEKGTQYF. CDR3 nucleotides: TGTGCCAGCAGCCGACAGGGGGGGGAAAAGGGAACGCAGTATTTT.

The chain carries TRBV5-6 and TRBJ2-3; the match to TRBD2 covers 7 bases. The CDR3 length is 16 residues. Looked up from germline, CDR1 is SGHDT and CDR2 is YYEEEE. Losses at the gene ends were 2 bases for V and 0 bases for J; bases not matched to a gene: 6. Here the CDR3 DNA reads TGTGCCAGCAGCTTCGGGGCTAGCGGAAGCACAGATACGCAGTATTTT. Protein: CASSFGASGSTDTQYF.

This clone was found once. The V call is TRBV18, the J call TRBJ1-5; 11 bases agree with TRBD1. Germline V gene data show CDR1 as KGHSH and CDR2 as LQKENI. This CDR3 has 14 residues. V lost 3 bases and J lost 11; bases outside the gene matches: 6. The CDR3 coding sequence is TGTGCCAGCTCACCCCCGGGACAGGGGGGGTCCCAGCATTTT. Protein sequence: CASSPPGQGGSQHF.

V gene TRBV28 combines with J gene TRBJ2-3; 12 nucleotides line up with TRBD2. Germline trimming cut 2 bases from V and 5 bases from J; bases unmatched to any gene: 5. Per germline, CDR1 MDHEN and CDR2 SYDVKM. CDR3 length: 16 amino acids. The CDR3: CASSLASGRARDTQYF. The CDR3 coding sequence is TGTGCCAGCAGTTTAGCTAGCGGGAGGGCCAGAGATACGCAGTATTTT. The full variable domain, rest sourced from reference TRBV28 and TRBJ2-3, is DVKVTQSSRYLVKRTGEKVFLECVQDMDHENMFWYRQDPGLGLRLIYFSYDVKMKEKGDIPEGYSVSREKKERFSLILESASTNQTSMYLCASSLASGRARDTQYFGPGTRLTVL.

The rearrangement uses TRBV29-1 and TRBJ2-1; TRBD2 aligns across 8 bases. V trimming: 5 bases; J trimming: 6 bases; junction bases outside the gene matches: 3. The CDR3 is 12 residues long. From germline, CDR1 is SQVTM and CDR2 ANQGSEA. DNA for the CDR3: TGCAGCGTTTCCGGGACTAGCAATGAGCAGTTCTTC. This translates into CSVSGTSNEQFF.

V and J are TRBV5-1 and TRBJ1-1; maybe TRBD1 (5 bases). Trimming pared 0 bases from V and 4 bases from J, leaving 10 bases between. The CDR3 contains 14 residues. Germline CDR1 is SGHRS and CDR2 is YFSETQ. The chain's CDR3 is CASSLAPGSTEAFF. The CDR3 nucleotides read TGCGCCAGCAGCTTGGCCCCAGGGTCCACTGAAGCTTTCTTT.

V and J are TRBV6-6 and TRBJ1-1; D remains ambiguous. Germline V gene lookup returns CDR1 MNHNY and CDR2 SVGAGI (reference sequence). V gave up 4 bases and J gave up 2 bases, with 17 bases separating them. The CDR3 has 16 residues. The CDR3 region has the DNA TGTGCCAGCAGTTTACTGCCCTTGGCGGCAAACACTGAAGCTTTCTTT. The encoded protein is CASSLLPLAANTEAFF.